The 28 T cell receptor beta chains listed next were all sequenced from one sample in a study of blood T cell repertoires in COVID-19. TCRdb's copy holds only in-frame clones and misses some; the assay was immunoSEQ multiplex PCR. Among around 78,000 clones listed, about 81% were seen once. The sample taken for sequencing was peripheral blood. The receptor source for this set is a human donor in a cohort sampled during active COVID-19.

The rearrangement uses TRBV5-1 and TRBJ2-2; 10 positions agree with TRBD1. The ends lost 4 bases at V and 8 bases at J; junction bases unmatched: 11. Germline V gene lookup returns CDR1 SGHRS and CDR2 YFSETQ. The CDR3 consists of 16 residues. The CDR3 DNA reads TGCGCCAGCAGCGAGACCCGACAGGGGGCGTTTGGGGAGCTGTTTTTT. Encoded protein: CASSETRQGAFGELFF.

In its sample, this clone was seen once. V is TRBV5-6 and J is TRBJ1-6; 7 nucleotides align to TRBD1. In germline, CDR1 is SGHDT, CDR2 YYEEEE. The junction had 12 bases not matched to a gene; V was cut back by 6 bases and J by 9 bases. The CDR3 extends over 15 amino acids. DNA of the CDR3: TGTGCCAGCACCATCCTAGGGGGCCCGAGTTCACCCCTCCACTTT. Translating it yields CASTILGGPSSPLHF.

This sequence joins TRBV2 and TRBJ2-7; tentatively, D is TRBD2 (5 bases). This CDR3 is 14 amino acids long. Per germline, CDR1 SNHLY and CDR2 FYNNEI. V gave up 4 bases and J gave up 2 bases, with 12 bases separating them. Here the CDR3 reads CASSAGLLAYEQYF. CDR3 sequence (DNA): TGTGCCAGCAGTGCGGGGTTGCTAGCCTACGAGCAGTACTTC.

For this clone: In the same sample, other DNA sequences code for this CDR3. The rearrangement uses TRBV28 and TRBJ2-7; D remains ambiguous. Trimming cost V 3 bases and J 3 bases, with 6 bases left between them. The CDR3 has 12 residues. CDR1 is MDHEN, CDR2 SYDVKM, per germline. The CDR3 here is CASSFQNYEQYF. The CDR3 DNA reads TGTGCCAGCAGTTTTCAGAACTACGAGCAGTACTTC.

This sequence joins TRBV6-1 and TRBJ1-6, with D possibly being TRBD1 (5 bases). CDR3 size: 17 residues. Looked up from germline, CDR1 is MNHNS and CDR2 is SASEGT. With 2 bases removed from V and 4 bases from J, the gap between germline ends came to 15 bases. CDR3 nucleotides: TGTGCCAGCAGTGAATTCGGGGGAAGGGGATATAATTCACCCCTCCACTTT. This sequence encodes CASSEFGGRGYNSPLHF.

The rearrangement links TRBV12-1 to TRBJ1-5; the table gives TRBD1 as D, unverified against the DNA. TRBV12-1 is deemed a pseudogene. This CDR3 has 16 amino acids. The CDR3 DNA reads TGTGCCAGCCCGCTAACATCCGAGGGGGGCAATCAGCCCCAGCATTTT. It encodes CASPLTSEGGNQPQHF.

This chain joins TRBV11-2 and TRBJ2-7; D might be TRBD1 (6 bases). Germline V CDR1 and CDR2: SGHAT, FQNNGV. The CDR3 totals 15 residues. V dropped 5 bases and J dropped 7 bases, with 21 bases sitting between them. This chain's CDR3 is CASSNQTGIIWEQYF. CDR3 coding DNA: TGTGCCAGCAGCAATCAGACAGGAATTATCTGGGAGCAGTACTTC.

V usage is TRBV6-5 and J usage is TRBJ1-5; 8 bases fit TRBD1. The J segment lost 4 bases and the V segment lost 6 bases, leaving 2 bases of the junction unmatched. This CDR3 region has 13 residues. Germline CDR1 reads MNHEY; CDR2 reads SVGAGI. For the CDR3, the DNA is TGTGCCAGCAGCCGGGACAGGAATCAGCCCCAGCATTTT. It specifies CASSRDRNQPQHF.

V and J are TRBV6-5 and TRBJ2-1, with a possible D match to TRBD2 (6 bases). The CDR3 spans 16 residues. Germline CDR1 reads MNHEY; CDR2 reads SVGAGI. The V gene lost 4 bases and the J gene lost 3 bases, with 16 bases spanning the gap. This chain's CDR3 is CASSWDSPGYYNEQFF. DNA for the CDR3: TGTGCCAGCAGTTGGGACTCACCGGGCTACTACAATGAGCAGTTCTTC.

The J gene is TRBJ1-3, the V gene TRBV6-5, with 7 bases lining up with TRBD1. The CDR3 runs 15 residues. Germline CDR1 MNHEY, CDR2 SVGAGI. V shed 4 bases and J 4 bases; nucleotides not matched to a gene: 7. The chain's CDR3 is CASSLTLTGGNTIYF. The CDR3 DNA reads as TGTGCCAGCAGTTTAACCCTGACAGGGGGAAACACCATATATTTT.

The genes are TRBV5-1 and TRBJ1-4; 8 bases map to TRBD1. This CDR3 is built from 15 residues. Trimming cost V 5 bases and J 8 bases; bases outside gene matches: 11. CDR1 and CDR2 from the germline V gene are SGHRS and YFSETQ. The CDR3 here is CASRIETGVAEKLFF. The DNA of the CDR3 is TGCGCCAGCAGGATTGAGACAGGGGTAGCGGAAAAACTGTTTTTT.

The V gene is TRBV30, the J gene TRBJ2-2; unclear D gene. CDR1 and CDR2 from the germline V gene are GTSNPN and SVGIG (reference sequence). V was trimmed by 0 bases and J by 6 bases, leaving 8 bases between them. The CDR3 totals 13 residues. The CDR3 DNA follows: TGTGCCTGGAGTGTACGTGGAGCCGGGGAGCTGTTTTTT. This encodes CAWSVRGAGELFF.

The chain carries TRBV5-1 and TRBJ2-7, with D unresolved. Germline V lookup: CDR1 SGHRS, CDR2 YFSETQ. The CDR3 has 15 residues. Trimming removed 0 bases from V and 5 bases from J, with 15 bases in between. The CDR3 sequence is CASSLGGFGLDEQYF. DNA for the CDR3: TGCGCCAGCAGCTTGGGTGGTTTCGGTCTGGACGAGCAGTACTTC.

This clone was counted ten times or more. This chain connects TRBV19 to TRBJ2-7; 10 bases are shared with TRBD1. From germline, CDR1 is LNHDA and CDR2 SQIVND (reference sequence). V was clipped by 6 bases and J by 4 bases; unmatched bases: 9. There are 15 residues in the CDR3. Here the CDR3 DNA reads TGTGCCAGTAGAGGGACAGGGGAGTTTTGGTACGAGCAGTACTTC. This encodes CASRGTGEFWYEQYF.

V usage is TRBV5-1 and J usage is TRBJ1-4, with TRBD1 as a possible D gene (5 bases). The CDR3 has 15 amino acids. The V gene's germline CDR1 is SGHRS and CDR2 YFSETQ. V lost 2 bases to trimming and J lost 3 bases, with 11 bases between them. DNA of the CDR3: TGCGCCAGCAGCTTCCAGGGTTATCCTAATGAAAAACTGTTTTTT. It specifies CASSFQGYPNEKLFF.

The chain uses TRBV27 and TRBJ2-7, with 11 bases matching TRBD1. V lost 7 bases and J lost 5; bases outside the gene matches: 4. Per germline, CDR1 MNHEY and CDR2 SMNVEV (reference sequence). The CDR3 has 13 amino acids. The CDR3 region has the DNA TGTGCCAGCACCTGGACAGGGGGCCACGAGCAGTACTTC. This translates into CASTWTGGHEQYF.

This clone occurred a few times. V usage is TRBV30 and J usage is TRBJ1-2; weak D call: TRBD1 (5 bases). Germline V gene data show CDR1 as GTSNPN and CDR2 as SVGIG (reference sequence). Trimming removed 4 bases at V and 7 bases at J, with 13 bases between. The CDR3 runs 12 residues. The CDR3, as DNA: TGTGCCTGGAACATGGGGGGAGGTGGCTACACCTTC. It specifies CAWNMGGGGYTF.

V gene TRBV4-3 combines with J gene TRBJ1-4; D gene uncertain. Trimming removed 0 bases from V and 7 bases from J, with 21 bases in between. Germline values: CDR1 LGHNA, CDR2 YSLEER. The CDR3 has 18 amino acids. In DNA form, the CDR3 reads TGCGCCAGCAGCCAAGATCCTCCTTGGCACCGGGTCGTTGAAAAACTGTTTTTT. This codes for CASSQDPPWHRVVEKLFF.

The rearrangement joins TRBV5-4 to TRBJ2-4, with unresolved D. V shed 5 bases and J shed 6 bases, with 12 bases lying between them. The length of the CDR3 is 13 residues. Germline-derived CDR1 and CDR2 are SGHNT and YYREEE (reference sequence). CDR3 coding DNA: TGTGCCAGCAGGGTAGGCGGTCGAAACATTCAGTACTTC. Amino acid sequence: CASRVGGRNIQYF.

The sample holds a few counts of this clone. The J gene is TRBJ2-7, the V gene TRBV5-4; TRBD1 agrees at 9 bases. There are 14 residues in the CDR3. Unmatched junction bases numbered 5, after V lost 4 bases and J lost 3 bases. CDR1 and CDR2 (germline): SGHNT, YYREEE (reference sequence). CDR3 nucleotide sequence: TGTGCCAGCAGCCGCTCGGACAGGGGCTACGAGCAGTACTTC. This encodes CASSRSDRGYEQYF.

The rearrangement uses TRBV28 and TRBJ1-1, with TRBD1 matching 7 bases. Germline CDR1 reads MDHEN; CDR2 reads SYDVKM. This CDR3 is 15 amino acids long. J lost 5 bases, V lost 6 bases, and 12 bases had no gene match. The CDR3 here is CASRPWSGGGTEAFF. DNA of the CDR3: TGTGCCAGCAGGCCCTGGTCAGGGGGTGGTACTGAAGCTTTCTTT.

This chain links TRBV6-1 with TRBJ2-7; 7 bases map to TRBD1. The length of the CDR3 is 14 residues. CDR1 is MNHNS, CDR2 SASEGT, per germline. Losses at the gene ends were 1 base for V and 3 bases for J; bases not matched to a gene: 3. CDR3 coding DNA: TGTGCCAGCAGTGAAGGACAGGGAAGCTACGAGCAGTACTTC. Amino acids: CASSEGQGSYEQYF.

The chain links TRBV7-8 to TRBJ1-6, with D possibly being TRBD1 (6 bases). The CDR3 length is 14 residues. V lost 5 bases and J lost 7, with 12 bases in between. In germline, CDR1 is SGHVS, CDR2 FQNEAQ. CDR3 loop: CASSPTGLNSPLHF. In DNA, the CDR3 is TGTGCCAGCAGCCCTACAGGGTTGAATTCACCCCTCCACTTT.

The chain uses TRBV4-2 and TRBJ1-2; no definite D call. CDR3 length: 14 amino acids. CDR1 LGHNA and CDR2 YNFKEQ come from the germline V gene. Between the trimmed V and J ends, which lost 2 bases and 1 base, there was a span of 8 bases. The CDR3 reads CASSQSGSNYGYTF. Written as DNA, the CDR3 is TGTGCCAGCAGCCAATCCGGGAGTAACTATGGCTACACCTTC.

J is TRBJ2-1 and V is TRBV3-1 (or the pseudogene TRBV3-2); D is ambiguous. The germline gives CDR1 LGHDT, CDR2 YNNKEL (reference sequence). V was shortened by 2 bases and J by 6 bases, with 8 bases between the two germline ends. The length of the CDR3 is 13 residues. CDR3 nucleotides: TGTGCCAGCAGCCAATCAGTTACCAATGAGCAGTTCTTC. It translates to CASSQSVTNEQFF.

The CDR3 sequence is CASSLSDEQYF. CDR3 nucleotide sequence: TGTGCCAGCAGCTTATCTGACGAGCAGTACTTC. The gene calls are TRBV5-5 and TRBJ2-7; D uncertain. Per the germline V gene, CDR1 is SGHKS and CDR2 is YYEKEE (reference sequence). V was clipped by 2 bases and J by 5 bases, with 5 bases between them. The CDR3 extends over 11 amino acids. Variable domain in full (rest from reference TRBV5-5 and TRBJ2-7): DAGVTQSPTHLIKTRGQQVTLRCSPISGHKSVSWYQQVLGQGPQFIFQYYEKEERGRGNFPDRFSARQFPNYSSELNVNALLLGDSALYLCASSLSDEQYFGPGTRLTVT.

The chain joins TRBV5-8 to TRBJ2-3, with TRBD2 matching over 9 bases. Germline CDR1 SGHTS, CDR2 YDEGEE. Trimming cost V 0 bases and J 3 bases; bases outside gene matches: 2. The length of the CDR3 is 15 residues. The CDR3 nucleotides are TGTGCCAGCAGCTTGGGACTAGCGGAGACAGATACGCAGTATTTT. Amino acid sequence: CASSLGLAETDTQYF.

Concerning this clone: Relative to the germline gene, one junction end is altered; a read error may explain this. This rearrangement joins TRBV19 to TRBJ1-1; TRBD1 agrees at 10 bases. Looked up from germline, CDR1 is LNHDA and CDR2 is SQIVND (reference sequence). The CDR3 has 15 residues. The CDR3 here is CACRQPGQGKTEAFF. As DNA, the CDR3 is TGTGCCTGTAGGCAACCGGGACAGGGGAAAACTGAAGCTTTCTTT.